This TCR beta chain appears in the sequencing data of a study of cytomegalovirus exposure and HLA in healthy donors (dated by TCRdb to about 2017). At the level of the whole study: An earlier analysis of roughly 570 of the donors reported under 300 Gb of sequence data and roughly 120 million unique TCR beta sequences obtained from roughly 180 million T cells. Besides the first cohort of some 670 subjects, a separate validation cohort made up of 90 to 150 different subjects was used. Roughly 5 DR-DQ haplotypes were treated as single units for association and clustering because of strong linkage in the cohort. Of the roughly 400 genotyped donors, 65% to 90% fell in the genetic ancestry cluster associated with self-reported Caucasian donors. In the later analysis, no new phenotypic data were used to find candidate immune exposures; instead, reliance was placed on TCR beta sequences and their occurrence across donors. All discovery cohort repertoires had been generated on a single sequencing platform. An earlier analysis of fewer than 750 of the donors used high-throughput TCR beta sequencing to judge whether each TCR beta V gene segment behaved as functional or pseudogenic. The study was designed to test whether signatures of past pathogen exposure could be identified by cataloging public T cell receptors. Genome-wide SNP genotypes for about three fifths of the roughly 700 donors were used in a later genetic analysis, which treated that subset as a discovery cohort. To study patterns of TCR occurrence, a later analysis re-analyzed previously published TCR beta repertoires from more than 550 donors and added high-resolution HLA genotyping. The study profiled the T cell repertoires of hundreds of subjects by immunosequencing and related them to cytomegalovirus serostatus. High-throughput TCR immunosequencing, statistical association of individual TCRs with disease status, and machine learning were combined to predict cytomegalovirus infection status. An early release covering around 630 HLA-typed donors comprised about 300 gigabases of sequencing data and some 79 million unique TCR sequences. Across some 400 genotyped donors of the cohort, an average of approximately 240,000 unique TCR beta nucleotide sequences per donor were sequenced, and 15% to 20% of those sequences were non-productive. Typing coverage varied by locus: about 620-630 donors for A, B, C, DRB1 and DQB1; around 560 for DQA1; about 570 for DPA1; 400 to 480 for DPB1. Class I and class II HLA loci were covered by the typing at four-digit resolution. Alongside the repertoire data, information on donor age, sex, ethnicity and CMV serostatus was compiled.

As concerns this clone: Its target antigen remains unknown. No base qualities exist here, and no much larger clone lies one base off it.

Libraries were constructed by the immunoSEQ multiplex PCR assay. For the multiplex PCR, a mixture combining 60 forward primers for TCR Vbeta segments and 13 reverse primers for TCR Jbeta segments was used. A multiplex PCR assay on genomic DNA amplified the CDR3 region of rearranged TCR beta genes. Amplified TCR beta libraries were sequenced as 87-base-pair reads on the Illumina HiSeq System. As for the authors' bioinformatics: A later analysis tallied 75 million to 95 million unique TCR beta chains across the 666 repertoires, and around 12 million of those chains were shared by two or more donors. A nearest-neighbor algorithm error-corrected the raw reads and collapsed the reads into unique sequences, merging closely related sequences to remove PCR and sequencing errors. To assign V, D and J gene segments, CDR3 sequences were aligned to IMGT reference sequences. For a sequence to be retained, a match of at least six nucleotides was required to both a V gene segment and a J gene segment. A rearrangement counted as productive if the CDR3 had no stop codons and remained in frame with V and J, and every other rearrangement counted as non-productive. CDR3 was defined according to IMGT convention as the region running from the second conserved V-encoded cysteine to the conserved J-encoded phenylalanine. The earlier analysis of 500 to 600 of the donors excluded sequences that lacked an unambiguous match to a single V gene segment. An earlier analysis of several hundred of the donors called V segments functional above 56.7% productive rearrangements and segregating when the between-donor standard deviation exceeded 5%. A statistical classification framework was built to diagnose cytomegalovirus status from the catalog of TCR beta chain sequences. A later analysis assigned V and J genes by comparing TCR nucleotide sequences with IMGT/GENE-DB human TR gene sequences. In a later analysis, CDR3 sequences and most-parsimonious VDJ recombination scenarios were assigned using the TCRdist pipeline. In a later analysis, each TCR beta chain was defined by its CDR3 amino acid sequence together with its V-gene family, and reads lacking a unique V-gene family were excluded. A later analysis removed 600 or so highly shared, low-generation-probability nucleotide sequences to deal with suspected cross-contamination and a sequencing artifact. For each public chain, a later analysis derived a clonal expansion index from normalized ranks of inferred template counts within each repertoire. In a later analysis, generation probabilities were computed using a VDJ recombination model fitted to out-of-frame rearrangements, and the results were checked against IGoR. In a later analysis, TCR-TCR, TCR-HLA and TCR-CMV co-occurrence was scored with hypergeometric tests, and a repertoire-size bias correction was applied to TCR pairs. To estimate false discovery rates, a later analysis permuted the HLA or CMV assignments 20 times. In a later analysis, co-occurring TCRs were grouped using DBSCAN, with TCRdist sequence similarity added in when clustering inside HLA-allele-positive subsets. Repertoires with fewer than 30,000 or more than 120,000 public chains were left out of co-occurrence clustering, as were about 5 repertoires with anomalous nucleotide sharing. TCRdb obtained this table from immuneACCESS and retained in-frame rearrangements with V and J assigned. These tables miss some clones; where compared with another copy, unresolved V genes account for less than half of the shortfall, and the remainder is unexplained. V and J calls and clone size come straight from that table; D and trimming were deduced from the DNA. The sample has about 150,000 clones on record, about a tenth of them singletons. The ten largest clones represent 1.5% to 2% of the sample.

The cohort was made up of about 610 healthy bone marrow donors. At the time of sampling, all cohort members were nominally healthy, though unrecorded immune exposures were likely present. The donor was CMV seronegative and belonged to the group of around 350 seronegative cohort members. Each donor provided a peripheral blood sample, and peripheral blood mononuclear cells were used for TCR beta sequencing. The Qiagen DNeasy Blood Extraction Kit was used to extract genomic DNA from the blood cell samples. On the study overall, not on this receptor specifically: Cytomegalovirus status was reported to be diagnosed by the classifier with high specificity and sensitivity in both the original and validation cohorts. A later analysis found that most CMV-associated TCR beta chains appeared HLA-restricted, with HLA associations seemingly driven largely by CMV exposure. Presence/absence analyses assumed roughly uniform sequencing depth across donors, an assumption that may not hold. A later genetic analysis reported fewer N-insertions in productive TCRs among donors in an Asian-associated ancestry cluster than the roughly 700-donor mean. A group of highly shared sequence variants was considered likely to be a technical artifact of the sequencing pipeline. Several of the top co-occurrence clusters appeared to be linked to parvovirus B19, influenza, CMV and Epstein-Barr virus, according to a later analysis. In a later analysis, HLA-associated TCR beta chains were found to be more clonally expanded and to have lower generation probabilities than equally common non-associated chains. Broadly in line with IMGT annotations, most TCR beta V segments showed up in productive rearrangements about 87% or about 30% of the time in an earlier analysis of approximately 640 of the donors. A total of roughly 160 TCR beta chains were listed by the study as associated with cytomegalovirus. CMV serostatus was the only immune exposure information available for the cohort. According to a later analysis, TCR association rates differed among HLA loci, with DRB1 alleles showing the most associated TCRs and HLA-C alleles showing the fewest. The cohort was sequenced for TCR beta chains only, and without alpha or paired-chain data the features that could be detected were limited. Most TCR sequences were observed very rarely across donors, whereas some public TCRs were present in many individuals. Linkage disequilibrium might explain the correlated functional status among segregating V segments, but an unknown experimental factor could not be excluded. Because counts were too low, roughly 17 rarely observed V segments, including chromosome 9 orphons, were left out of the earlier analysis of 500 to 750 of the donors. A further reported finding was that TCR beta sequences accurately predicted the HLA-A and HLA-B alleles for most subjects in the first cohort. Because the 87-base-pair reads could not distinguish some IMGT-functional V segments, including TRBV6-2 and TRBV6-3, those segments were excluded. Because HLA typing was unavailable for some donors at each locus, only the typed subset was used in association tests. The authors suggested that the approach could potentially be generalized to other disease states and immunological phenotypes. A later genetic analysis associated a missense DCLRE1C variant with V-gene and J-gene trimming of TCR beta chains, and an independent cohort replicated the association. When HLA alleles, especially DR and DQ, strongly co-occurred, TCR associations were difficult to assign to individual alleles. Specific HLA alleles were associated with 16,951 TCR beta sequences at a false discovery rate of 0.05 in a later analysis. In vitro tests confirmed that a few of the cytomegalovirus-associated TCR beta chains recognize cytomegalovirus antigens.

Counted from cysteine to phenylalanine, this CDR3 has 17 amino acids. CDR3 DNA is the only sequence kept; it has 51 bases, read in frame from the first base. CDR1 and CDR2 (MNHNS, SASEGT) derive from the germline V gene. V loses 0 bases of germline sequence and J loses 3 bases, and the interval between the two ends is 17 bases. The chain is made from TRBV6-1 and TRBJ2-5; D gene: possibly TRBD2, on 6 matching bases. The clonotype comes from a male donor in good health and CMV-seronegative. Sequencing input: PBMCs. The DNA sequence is TGTGCCAGCAGTGAAGCCCCTTTCGGGGGAGACGAAGAGACCCAGTACTTC. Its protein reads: CASSEAPFGGDEETQYF.